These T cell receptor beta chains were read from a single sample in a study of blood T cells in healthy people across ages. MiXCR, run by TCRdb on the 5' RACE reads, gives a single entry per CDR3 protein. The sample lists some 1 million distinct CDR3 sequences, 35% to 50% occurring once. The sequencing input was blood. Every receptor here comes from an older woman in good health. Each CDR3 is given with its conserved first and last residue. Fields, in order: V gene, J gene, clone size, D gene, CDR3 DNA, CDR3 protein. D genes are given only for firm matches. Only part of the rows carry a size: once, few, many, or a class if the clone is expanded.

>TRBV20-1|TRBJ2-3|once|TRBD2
TGCAGTGTCAGAAAGGGGGCTAGCGGGGCAGATACGCAGTATTTT
CSVRKGASGADTQYF
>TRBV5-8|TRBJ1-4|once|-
TGTGCCAGCAGCTTTCGCGGGGGCGCGCAGAAACCTGAAAAACTGTTTTTT
CASSFRGGAQKPEKLFF
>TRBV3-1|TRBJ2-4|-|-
TGTGCCAGCAGCCCCCTTCGAGACGGCACCAAAAACATTCAGTACTTC
CASSPLRDGTKNIQYF
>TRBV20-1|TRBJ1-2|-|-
TGCAGTGCTCCGTGGGGGAGTGATGGCTACACCTTC
CSAPWGSDGYTF
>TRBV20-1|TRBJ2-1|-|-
TGCAGTGCTAGAGATGGGACTCTGAGGGTCAATGAGCAGTTCTTC
CSARDGTLRVNEQFF
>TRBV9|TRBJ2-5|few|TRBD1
TGTGCCAGCAGCGCCACAGGGGGCCTTCAAGAGACCCAGTACTTC
CASSATGGLQETQYF
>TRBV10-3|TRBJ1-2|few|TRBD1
TGTGCCATCAGGGAAGGACAGGGTGGAAATGGCTACACCTTC
CAIREGQGGNGYTF
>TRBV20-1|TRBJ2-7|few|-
TGCAGTGCTAGTGTGGACGCCTCCACGTACGAGCAGTACTTC
CSASVDASTYEQYF
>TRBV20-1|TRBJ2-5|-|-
TGCAGTGCTAGAGGGAATAGCGGCTCACAAGAGACCCAGTACTTC
CSARGNSGSQETQYF
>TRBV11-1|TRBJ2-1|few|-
TGTGCCAGCAGCCTAACTAGCACGAGCTCCTACAATGAGCAGTTCTTC
CASSLTSTSSYNEQFF
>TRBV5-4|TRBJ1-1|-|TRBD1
TGTGCCAGCAGCCGGGACAGGGCAGCCACTGAAGCTTTCTTT
CASSRDRAATEAFF
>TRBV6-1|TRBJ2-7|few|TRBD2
TGTGCCAGCACTCAAGGGGGACTAGCGGGAATTGGCCCCTACGAGCAGTACTTC
CASTQGGLAGIGPYEQYF
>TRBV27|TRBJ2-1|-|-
TGTGCCAGCAGTTTTTCTGTAGCCTCCTACAATGAGCAGTTCTTC
CASSFSVASYNEQFF
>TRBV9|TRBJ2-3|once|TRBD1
TGTGCCAGCAGCTGGACAGGGACGGCCTGGAGCACAGATACGCAGTATTTT
CASSWTGTAWSTDTQYF
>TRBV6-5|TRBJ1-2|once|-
TGTGCCAGCGGTTACAAGGGGTTGTATGGCTACACCTTC
CASGYKGLYGYTF
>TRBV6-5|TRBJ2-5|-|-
TGTGCCAGCCGGTTGAATGTCCAAGCGGAGACCCAGTACTTC
CASRLNVQAETQYF
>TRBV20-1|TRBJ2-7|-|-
TGCAGTGCTAGAAGCGGAGGGGGATACTACGAGCAGTACTTC
CSARSGGGYYEQYF
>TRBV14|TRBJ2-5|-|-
TGTGCCAGCAGCCTATGGGGGACGTTGCAAGAGACCCAGTACTTC
CASSLWGTLQETQYF
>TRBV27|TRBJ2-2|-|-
TGTGCCAGCAGTTGTACGCTAGCCGGGGAGCTGTTTTTT
CASSCTLAGELFF
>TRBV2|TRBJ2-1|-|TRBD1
TGTGCCAGCAGTGAAGACAGGGGGTGGGTTAATGAGCAGTTCTTC
CASSEDRGWVNEQFF
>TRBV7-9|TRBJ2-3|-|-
TGTGCCAGCAGCTCCTCTGGCGGGATTTTTAAAGATACGCAGTATTTT
CASSSSGGIFKDTQYF
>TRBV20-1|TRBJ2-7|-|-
TGCAGTGCTAGTCTGGACGGTAGCTCCTACGAGCAGTACTTC
CSASLDGSSYEQYF
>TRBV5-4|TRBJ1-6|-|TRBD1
TGTGCCAGCAGCTCGGACAGGATAAATTCACCCCTCCACTTT
CASSSDRINSPLHF
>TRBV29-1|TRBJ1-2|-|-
TGCAGCGTTGCCCGCCCGGAGAGGGCTTATGGCTACACCTTC
CSVARPERAYGYTF
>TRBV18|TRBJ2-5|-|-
TGTGCCAGCTCATACCGGGATCAAGGGGAGACCCAGTACTTC
CASSYRDQGETQYF
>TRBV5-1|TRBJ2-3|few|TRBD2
TGCGCCAGCAGCTCCTCACTAGCGGGAGTTGCAACAGATACGCAGTATTTT
CASSSSLAGVATDTQYF
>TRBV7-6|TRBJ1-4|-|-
TGTGCCAGCAGCCCCCAGGCAGGGTCAGCCGAAAAACTGTTTTTT
CASSPQAGSAEKLFF
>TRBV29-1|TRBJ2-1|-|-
TGCAGCGTTGATGAAAACAATGAGCAGTTCTTC
CSVDENNEQFF
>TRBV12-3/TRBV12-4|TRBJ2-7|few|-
TGTGCCAGCAGTTTTTCCAGCCAGGGTGGTGAGCAGTACTTC
CASSFSSQGGEQYF
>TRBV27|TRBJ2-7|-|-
TGTGCCAGCAGCGGCTCGGAGCTGAACGAGCAGTACTTC
CASSGSELNEQYF
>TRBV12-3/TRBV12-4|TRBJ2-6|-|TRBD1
TGTGCCAGCACCCAGGGGACAGGGGGCTGGTCTGGGGCCAACGTCCTGACTTTC
CASTQGTGGWSGANVLTF
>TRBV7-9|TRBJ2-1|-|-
TGTGCCAGCAGCTTACTCGGGCTTAGGGGCGATGAGCAGTTCTTC
CASSLLGLRGDEQFF
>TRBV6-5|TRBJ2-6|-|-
TGTGCCAGCAGGAAACAGGGGGCCAACGTCCTGACTTTC
CASRKQGANVLTF
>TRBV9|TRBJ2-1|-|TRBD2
TGTGCCAGCAGCGGCTCCCGGACTAGCGGCTACAATGAGCAGTTCTTC
CASSGSRTSGYNEQFF
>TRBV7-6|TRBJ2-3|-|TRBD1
TGTGCCAGCAGCTCCCAGGGGGACAGCACAGATACGCAGTATTTT
CASSSQGDSTDTQYF
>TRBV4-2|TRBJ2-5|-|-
TGTGCCAGCAGAAAAGACAACCAAGAGACCCAGTACTTC
CASRKDNQETQYF
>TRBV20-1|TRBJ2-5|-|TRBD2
TGCAGTGCTAATATGCCCGGCCTAGCGGGAGGGTCACCCCAAGAGACCCAGTACTTC
CSANMPGLAGGSPQETQYF
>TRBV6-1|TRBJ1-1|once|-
TGTACCAGCAGCGAAGGGGAGGGCACTGAAGCTTTCTTT
CTSSEGEGTEAFF
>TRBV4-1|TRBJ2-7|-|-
TGCGCCAGCAGCCAACGACTCAACCAACAGGGGAGGGGCGAGCAGTACTTC
CASSQRLNQQGRGEQYF
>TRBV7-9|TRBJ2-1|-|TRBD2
TGTGCCAGCAGCGGACTAGAAGTTGAGCAGTTCTTC
CASSGLEVEQFF
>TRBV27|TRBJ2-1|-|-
TGTGCCAGCAGTTTAGGTAGCGGAGAGAACAATGAGCAGTTCTTC
CASSLGSGENNEQFF
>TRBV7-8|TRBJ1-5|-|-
TGTGCCAGCAGCTTAGGGGGCAGGGTCGGTCAGCCCCAGCATTTT
CASSLGGRVGQPQHF
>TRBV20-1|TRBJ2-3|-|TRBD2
TGCAGTGCTAGAGAGGCTAGCGGGAGGAGAACAGATACGCAGTATTTT
CSAREASGRRTDTQYF
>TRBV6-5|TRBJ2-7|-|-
TGTGCCTGCAGTTACCGCGGGGTATGGTACGAGCAGTACTTC
CACSYRGVWYEQYF
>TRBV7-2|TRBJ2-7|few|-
TGTGCCAGCAGCTTAGTAGGTCAATTGTCCTACGAGCAGTACTTC
CASSLVGQLSYEQYF
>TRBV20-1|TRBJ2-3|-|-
TGCAGTGCTAGAGATCACGAAGTAGATACGCAGTATTTT
CSARDHEVDTQYF
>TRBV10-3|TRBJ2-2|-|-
TGTGCCATCAGTGAGGAAACGGGCGGGGAGCTGTTTTTT
CAISEETGGELFF
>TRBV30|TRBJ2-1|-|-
TGTGCCTGGGGGGGGGACAGCCGGGACGTAAATGAGCAGTTCTTC
CAWGGDSRDVNEQFF
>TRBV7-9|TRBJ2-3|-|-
TGTGCCAGCAGCTATTGGTATCCAGATACGCAGTATTTT
CASSYWYPDTQYF
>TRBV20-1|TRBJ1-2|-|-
TGCAGTGCTAGAGAGGGGCTCAACTATGGCTACACCTTC
CSAREGLNYGYTF
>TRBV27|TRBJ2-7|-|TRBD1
TGTGCCAGCGGTGGGGGGACAGGGGTCCGGTACGAGCAGTACTTC
CASGGGTGVRYEQYF
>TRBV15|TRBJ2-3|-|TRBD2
TGTGCCACCAGCAGCCCGACTAGCACCTTCACAGATACGCAGTATTTT
CATSSPTSTFTDTQYF
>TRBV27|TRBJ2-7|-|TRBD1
TGTGCCAGCCCACCCCGGGACAGCTCCTACGAGCAGTACTTC
CASPPRDSSYEQYF
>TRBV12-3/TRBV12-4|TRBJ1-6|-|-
TGTGCCAGCAGTTTTCAGGGGCCCTGGAATTCACCCCTCCACTTT
CASSFQGPWNSPLHF
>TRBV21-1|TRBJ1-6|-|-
TGTGCCAGCAGCCGAGGGACAGGGGATAATCCACCCCTCCACTTT
CASSRGTGDNPPLHF
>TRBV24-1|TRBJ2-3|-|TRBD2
TGTGCCACCAGTGATTGGGGACTAGCGGACTCAGATACGCAGTATTTT
CATSDWGLADSDTQYF
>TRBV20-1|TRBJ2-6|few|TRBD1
TGCAGTGCTAGAATCCCCACGGGACAGGCAGGCTCTGGGGCCAACGTCCTGACTTTC
CSARIPTGQAGSGANVLTF
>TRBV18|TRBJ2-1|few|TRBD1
TGTGCCAGCTCAACTAACAGGGGGCGAGGAAATGAGCAGTTCTTC
CASSTNRGRGNEQFF
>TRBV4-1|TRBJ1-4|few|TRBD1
TGCGCCAGCAGCCAAGTCGCCGGGACAGTGGACGAAAAACTGTTTTTT
CASSQVAGTVDEKLFF
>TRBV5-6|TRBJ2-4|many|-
TGTGCCAGCAGCCACAACCCCGGAGCTTCCCTTACCAAAAACATTCAGTACTTC
CASSHNPGASLTKNIQYF